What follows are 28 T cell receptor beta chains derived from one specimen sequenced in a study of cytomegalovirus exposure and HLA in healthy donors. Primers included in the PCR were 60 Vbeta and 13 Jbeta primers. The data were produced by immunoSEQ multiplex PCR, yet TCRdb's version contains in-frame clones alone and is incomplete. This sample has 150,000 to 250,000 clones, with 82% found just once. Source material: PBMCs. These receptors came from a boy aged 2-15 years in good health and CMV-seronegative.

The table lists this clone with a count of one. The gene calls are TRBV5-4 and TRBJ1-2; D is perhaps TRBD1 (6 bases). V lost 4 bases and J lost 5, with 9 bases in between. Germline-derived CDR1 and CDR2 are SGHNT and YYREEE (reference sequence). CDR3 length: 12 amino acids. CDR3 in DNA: TGTGCCAGCAGCCCCGGACAGTATGGCTACACCTTC. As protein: CASSPGQYGYTF.

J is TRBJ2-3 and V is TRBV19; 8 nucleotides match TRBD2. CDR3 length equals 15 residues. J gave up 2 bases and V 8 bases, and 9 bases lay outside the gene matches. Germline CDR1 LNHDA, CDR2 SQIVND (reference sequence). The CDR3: CASARGAGVTDTQYF. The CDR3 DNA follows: TGTGCCAGTGCGAGAGGAGCGGGGGTCACAGATACGCAGTATTTT.

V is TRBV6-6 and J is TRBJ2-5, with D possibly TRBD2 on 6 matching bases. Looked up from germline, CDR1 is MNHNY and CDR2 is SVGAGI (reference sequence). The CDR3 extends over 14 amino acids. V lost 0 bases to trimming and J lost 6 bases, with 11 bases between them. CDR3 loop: CASSYSLTSKTQYF. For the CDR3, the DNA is TGTGCCAGCAGTTACTCGCTGACTAGTAAGACCCAGTACTTC.

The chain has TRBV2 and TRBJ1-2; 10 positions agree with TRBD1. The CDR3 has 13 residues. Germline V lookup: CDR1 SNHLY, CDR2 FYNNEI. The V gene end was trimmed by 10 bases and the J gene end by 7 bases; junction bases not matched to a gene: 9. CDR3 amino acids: CAKADRGRGGYTF. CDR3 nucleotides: TGTGCCAAGGCCGACAGGGGGCGAGGTGGCTACACCTTC.

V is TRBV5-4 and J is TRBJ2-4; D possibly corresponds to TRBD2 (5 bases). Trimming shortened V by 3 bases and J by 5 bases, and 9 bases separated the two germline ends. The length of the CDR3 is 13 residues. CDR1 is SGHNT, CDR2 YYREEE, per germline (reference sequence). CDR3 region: CASSSPGENIQYF. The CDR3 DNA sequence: TGTGCCAGCAGCTCGCCCGGGGAAAACATTCAGTACTTC.

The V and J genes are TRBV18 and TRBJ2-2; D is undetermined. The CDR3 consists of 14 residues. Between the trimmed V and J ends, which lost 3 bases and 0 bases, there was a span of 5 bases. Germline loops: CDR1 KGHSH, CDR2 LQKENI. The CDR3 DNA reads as TGTGCCAGCTCACCTTCTGCGAACACCGGGGAGCTGTTTTTT. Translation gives CASSPSANTGELFF. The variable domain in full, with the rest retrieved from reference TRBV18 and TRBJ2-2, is NAGVMQNPRHLVRRRGQEARLRCSPMKGHSHVYWYRQLPEEGLKFMVYLQKENIIDESGMPKERFSAEFPKEGPSILRIQQVVRGDSAAYFCASSPSANTGELFFGEGSRLTVL.

CDR3 DNA: TGTGCCAGCCTGTGGCGGTTCCTCAGCACAGATACGCAGTATTTT. Translation gives CASLWRFLSTDTQYF. The rearrangement joins TRBV9 to TRBJ2-3; D gene unclear. Per the germline V gene, CDR1 is SGDLS and CDR2 is YYNGEE. Trimming took 7 bases from V and 0 from J, leaving 15 bases between them. This CDR3 is 15 amino acids long. The variable domain in full, completed from reference TRBV9 and TRBJ2-3, reads DSGVTQTPKHLITATGQRVTLRCSPRSGDLSVYWYQQSLDQGLQFLIQYYNGEERAKGNILERFSAQQFPDLHSELNLSSLELGDSALYFCASLWRFLSTDTQYFGPGTRLTVL.

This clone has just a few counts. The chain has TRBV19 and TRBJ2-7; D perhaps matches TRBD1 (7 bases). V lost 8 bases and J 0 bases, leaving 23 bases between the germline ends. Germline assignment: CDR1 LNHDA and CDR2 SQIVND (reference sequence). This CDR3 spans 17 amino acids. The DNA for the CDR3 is TGTGCCAGTTCAACCTACCCCAGGGGGGCGACCTCCTACGAGCAGTACTTC. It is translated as CASSTYPRGATSYEQYF.

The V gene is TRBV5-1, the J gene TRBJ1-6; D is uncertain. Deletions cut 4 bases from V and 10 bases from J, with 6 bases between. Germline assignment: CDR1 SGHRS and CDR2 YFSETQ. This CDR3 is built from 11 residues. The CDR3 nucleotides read TGCGCCAGCAGCCTGGCGTCACCCCTCCACTTT. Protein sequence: CASSLASPLHF.

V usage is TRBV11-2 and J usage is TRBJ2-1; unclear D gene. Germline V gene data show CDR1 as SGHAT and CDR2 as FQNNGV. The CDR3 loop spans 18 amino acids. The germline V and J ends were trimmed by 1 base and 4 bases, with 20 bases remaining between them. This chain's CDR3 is CASSLVADPLSRYNEQFF. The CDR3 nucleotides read TGTGCCAGCAGCTTAGTAGCCGACCCACTTAGTCGATACAATGAGCAGTTCTTC.

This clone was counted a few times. The CDR3 reads CASTPRRVESYGYTF. In nucleotides, the CDR3 is TGTGCCAGCACTCCTCGTCGGGTAGAGAGCTATGGCTACACCTTC. J is TRBJ1-2 and V is TRBV6-6; no clear D gene. The CDR3 extends over 15 amino acids. V shed 7 bases and J shed 4 bases, with 19 bases lying between them. Germline V gene data show CDR1 as MNHNY and CDR2 as SVGAGI (reference sequence).

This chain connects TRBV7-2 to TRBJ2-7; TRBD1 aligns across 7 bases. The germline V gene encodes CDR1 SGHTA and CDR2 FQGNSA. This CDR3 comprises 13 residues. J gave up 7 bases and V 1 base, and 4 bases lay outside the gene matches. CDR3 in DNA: TGTGCCAGCAGCTTAGTTGAGGGGGCTGAGCAGTACTTC. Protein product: CASSLVEGAEQYF.

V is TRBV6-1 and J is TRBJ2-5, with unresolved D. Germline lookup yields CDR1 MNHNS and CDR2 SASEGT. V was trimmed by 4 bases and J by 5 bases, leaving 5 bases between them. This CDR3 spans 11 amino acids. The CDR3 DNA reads TGTGCCAGCAGTGTCGCGGAGACCCAGTACTTC. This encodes CASSVAETQYF.

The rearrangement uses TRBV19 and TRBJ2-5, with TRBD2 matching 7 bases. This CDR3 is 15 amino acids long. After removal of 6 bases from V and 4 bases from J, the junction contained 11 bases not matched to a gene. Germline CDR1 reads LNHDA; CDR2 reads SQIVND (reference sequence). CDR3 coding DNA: TGTGCCAGTAGCCCCGGTCTGGGCGGGGGAGAGACCCAGTACTTC. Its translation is CASSPGLGGGETQYF. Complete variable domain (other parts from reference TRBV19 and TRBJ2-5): DGGITQSPKYLFRKEGQNVTLSCEQNLNHDAMYWYRQDPGQGLRLIYYSQIVNDFQKGDIAEGYSVSREKKESFPLTVTSAQKNPTAFYLCASSPGLGGGETQYFGPGTRLLVL.

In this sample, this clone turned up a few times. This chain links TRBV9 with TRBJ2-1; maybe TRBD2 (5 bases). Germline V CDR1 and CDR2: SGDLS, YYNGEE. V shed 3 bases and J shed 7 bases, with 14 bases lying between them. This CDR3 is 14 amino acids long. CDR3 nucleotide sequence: TGTGCCAGCAGCGAAAACCCCGGGGTGAATGAGCAGTTCTTC. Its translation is CASSENPGVNEQFF.

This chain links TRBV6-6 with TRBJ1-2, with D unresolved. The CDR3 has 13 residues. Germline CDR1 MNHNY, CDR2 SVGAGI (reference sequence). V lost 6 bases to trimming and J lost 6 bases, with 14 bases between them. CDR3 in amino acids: CASSSPGIDGYTF. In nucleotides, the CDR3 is TGTGCCAGCAGCTCCCCGGGGATTGATGGCTACACCTTC.

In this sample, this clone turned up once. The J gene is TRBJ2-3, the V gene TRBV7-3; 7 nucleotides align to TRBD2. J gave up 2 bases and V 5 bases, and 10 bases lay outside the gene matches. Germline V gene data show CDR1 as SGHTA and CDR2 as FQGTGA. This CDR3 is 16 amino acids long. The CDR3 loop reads CASSRTGLVHTDTQYF. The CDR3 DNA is TGTGCCAGCAGCCGAACTGGACTAGTCCACACAGATACGCAGTATTTT.

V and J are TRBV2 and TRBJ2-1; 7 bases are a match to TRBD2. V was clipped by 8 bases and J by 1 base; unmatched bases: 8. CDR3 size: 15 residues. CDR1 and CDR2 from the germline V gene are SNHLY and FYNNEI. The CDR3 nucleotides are TGTGCCAGCCAGGTGGGGGGGATTTCCTACAATGAGCAGTTCTTC. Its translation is CASQVGGISYNEQFF.

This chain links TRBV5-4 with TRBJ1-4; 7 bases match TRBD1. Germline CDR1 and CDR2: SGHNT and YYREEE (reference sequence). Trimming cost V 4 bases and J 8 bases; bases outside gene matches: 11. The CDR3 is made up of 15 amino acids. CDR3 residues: CASSDRQGSGEKLFF. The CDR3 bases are TGTGCCAGCAGCGACAGACAGGGATCAGGAGAAAAACTGTTTTTT.

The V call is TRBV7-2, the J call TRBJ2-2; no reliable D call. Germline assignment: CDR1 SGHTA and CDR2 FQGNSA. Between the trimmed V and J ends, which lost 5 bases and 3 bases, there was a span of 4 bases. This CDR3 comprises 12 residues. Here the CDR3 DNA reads TGTGCCAGCAGCCCTGACACCGGGGAGCTGTTTTTT. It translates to CASSPDTGELFF.

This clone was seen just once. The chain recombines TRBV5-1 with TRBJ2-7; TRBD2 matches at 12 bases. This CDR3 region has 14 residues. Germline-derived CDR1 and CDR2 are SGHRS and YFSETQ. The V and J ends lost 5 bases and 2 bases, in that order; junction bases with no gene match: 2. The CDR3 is CASRLAGGTYEQYF. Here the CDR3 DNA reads TGCGCCAGCAGACTAGCGGGGGGCACCTACGAGCAGTACTTC.

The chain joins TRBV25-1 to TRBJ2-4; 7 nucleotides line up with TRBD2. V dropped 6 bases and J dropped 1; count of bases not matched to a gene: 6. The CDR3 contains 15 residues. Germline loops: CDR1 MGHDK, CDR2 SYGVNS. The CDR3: CASSPREGAKNIQYF. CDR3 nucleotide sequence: TGTGCCAGCAGCCCGAGGGAGGGGGCCAAAAACATTCAGTACTTC.

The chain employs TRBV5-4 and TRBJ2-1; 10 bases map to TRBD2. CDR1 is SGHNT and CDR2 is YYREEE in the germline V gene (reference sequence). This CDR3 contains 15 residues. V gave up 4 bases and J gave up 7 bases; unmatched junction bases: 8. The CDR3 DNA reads TGTGCCAGCAGCAGGATAGCGGGGGGTGGAAATGAGCAGTTCTTC. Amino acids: CASSRIAGGGNEQFF.

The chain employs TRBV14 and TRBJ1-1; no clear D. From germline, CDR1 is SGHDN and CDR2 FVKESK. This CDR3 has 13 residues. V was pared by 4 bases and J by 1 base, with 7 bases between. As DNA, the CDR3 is TGTGCCAGCAGCCCATCGGGGAACACTGAAGCTTTCTTT. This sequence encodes CASSPSGNTEAFF.

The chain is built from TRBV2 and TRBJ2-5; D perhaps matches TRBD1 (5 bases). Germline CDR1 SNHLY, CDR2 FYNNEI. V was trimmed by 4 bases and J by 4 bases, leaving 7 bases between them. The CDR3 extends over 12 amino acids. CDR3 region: CASSGQGETQYF. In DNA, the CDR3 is TGTGCCAGCAGTGGGCAGGGAGAGACCCAGTACTTC.

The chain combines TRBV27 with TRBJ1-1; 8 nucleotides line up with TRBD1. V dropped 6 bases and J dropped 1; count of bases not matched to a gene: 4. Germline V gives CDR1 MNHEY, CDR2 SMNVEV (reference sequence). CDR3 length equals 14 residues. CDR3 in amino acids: CASRRGQGNTEAFF. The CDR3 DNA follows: TGTGCCAGCAGGCGCGGACAGGGGAACACTGAAGCTTTCTTT.

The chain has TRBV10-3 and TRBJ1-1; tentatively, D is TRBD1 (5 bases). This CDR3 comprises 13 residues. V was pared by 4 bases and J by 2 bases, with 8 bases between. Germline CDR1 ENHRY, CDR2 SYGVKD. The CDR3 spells CAISVGGNTEAFF. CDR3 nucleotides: TGTGCCATCAGTGTGGGGGGAAACACTGAAGCTTTCTTT.

CDR3 nucleotide sequence: TGTGCCTGGAGTGTCCCCCTCGCCGGGACAGGGGGCAAATGGAACACTGAAGCTTTCTTT. The encoded protein is CAWSVPLAGTGGKWNTEAFF. The chain has TRBV30 and TRBJ1-1; 12 positions agree with TRBD1. CDR1 is GTSNPN, CDR2 SVGIG, per germline (reference sequence). J lost 1 base, V lost 0 bases, and 15 bases had no gene match. CDR3 size: 20 residues.